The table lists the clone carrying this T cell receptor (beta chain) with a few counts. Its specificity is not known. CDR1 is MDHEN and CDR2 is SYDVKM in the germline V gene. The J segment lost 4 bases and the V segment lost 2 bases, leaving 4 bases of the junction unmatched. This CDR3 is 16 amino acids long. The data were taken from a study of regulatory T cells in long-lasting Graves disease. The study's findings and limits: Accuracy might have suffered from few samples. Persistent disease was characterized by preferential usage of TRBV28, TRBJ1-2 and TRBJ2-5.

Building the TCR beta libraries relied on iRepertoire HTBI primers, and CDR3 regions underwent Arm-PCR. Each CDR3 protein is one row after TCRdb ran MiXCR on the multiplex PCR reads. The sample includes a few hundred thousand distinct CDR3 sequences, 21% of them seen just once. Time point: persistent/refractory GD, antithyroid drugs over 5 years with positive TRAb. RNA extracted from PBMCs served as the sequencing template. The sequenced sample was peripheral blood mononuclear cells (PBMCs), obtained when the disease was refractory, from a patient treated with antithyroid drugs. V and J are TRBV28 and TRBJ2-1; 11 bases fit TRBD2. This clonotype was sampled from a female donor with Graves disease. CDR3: CASSLTTSGAYNEQFF. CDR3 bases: TGTGCCAGCAGTTTAACGACTAGCGGGGCTTACAATGAGCAGTTCTTC.